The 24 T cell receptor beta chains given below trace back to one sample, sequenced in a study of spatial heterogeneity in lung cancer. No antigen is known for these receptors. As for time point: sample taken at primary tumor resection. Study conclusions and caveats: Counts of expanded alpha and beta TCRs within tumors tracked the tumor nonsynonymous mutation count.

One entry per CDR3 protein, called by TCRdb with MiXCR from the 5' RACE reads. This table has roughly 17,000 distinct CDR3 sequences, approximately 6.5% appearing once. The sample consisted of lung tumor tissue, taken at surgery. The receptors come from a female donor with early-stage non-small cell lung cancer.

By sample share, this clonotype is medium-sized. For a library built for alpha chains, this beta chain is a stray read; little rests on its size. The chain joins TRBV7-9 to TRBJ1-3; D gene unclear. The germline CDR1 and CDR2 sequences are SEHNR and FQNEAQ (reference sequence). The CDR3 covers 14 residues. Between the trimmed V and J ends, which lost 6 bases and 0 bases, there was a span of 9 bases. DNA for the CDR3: TGTGCCAGCAGGACGGGCCCCTCTGGAAACACCATATATTTT. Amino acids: CASRTGPSGNTIYF.

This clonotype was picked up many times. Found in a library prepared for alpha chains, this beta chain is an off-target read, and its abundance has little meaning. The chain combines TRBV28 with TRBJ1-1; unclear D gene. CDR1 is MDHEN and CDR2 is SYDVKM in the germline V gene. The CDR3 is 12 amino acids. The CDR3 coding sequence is TGTGCTTCTGTTGAGGGGAACACTGAAGCTTTCTTT. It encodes CASVEGNTEAFF.

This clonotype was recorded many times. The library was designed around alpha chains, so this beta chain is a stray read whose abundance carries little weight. The CDR3 DNA is TGTGCCAGCAGTTTAGGGAATATGAACACTGAAGCTTTCTTT. Translated: CASSLGNMNTEAFF. The chain carries TRBV6-5 and TRBJ1-1; D unclear. The CDR3 runs 14 residues. V lost 4 bases and J lost 0, with 9 bases in between. CDR1 is MNHEY, CDR2 SVGAGI, per germline.

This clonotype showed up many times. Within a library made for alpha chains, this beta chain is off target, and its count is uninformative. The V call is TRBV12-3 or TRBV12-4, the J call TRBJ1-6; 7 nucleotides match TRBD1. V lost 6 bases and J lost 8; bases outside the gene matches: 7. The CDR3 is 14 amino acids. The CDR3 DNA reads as TGTGCCAGCAGGTACAGGGGACTAGATTCACCCCTCCACTTT. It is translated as CASRYRGLDSPLHF.

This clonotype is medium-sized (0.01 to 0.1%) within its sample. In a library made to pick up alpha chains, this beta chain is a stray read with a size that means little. The chain's CDR3 is CASSLWTAASGYGYTF. The CDR3 nucleotides are TGTGCCAGCAGTTTATGGACGGCAGCAAGCGGCTATGGCTACACCTTC. This chain joins TRBV28 and TRBJ1-2; D call uncertain. CDR1 and CDR2 (germline): MDHEN, SYDVKM. V was trimmed by 0 bases and J by 4 bases, leaving 15 bases between them. CDR3 length: 16 amino acids.

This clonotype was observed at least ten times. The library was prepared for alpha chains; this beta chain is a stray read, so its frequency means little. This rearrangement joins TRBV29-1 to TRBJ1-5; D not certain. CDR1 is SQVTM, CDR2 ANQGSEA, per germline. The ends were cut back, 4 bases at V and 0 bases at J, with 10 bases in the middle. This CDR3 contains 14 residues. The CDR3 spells CSVVELDSNQPQHF. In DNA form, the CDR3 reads TGCAGCGTTGTGGAACTGGATAGCAATCAGCCCCAGCATTTT.

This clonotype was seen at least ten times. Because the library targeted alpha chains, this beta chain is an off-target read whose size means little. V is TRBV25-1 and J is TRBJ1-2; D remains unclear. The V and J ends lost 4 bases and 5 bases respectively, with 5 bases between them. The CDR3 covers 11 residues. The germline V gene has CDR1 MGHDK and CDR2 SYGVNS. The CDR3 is CASSGIYGYTF. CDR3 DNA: TGTGCCAGCAGTGGGATTTATGGCTACACCTTC.

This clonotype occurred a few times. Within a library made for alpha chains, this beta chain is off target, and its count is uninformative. The CDR3 DNA follows: TGTGCCAGCAGCTTGGAGGGATCTAGAACAGATACGCAGTATTTT. Its translation: CASSLEGSRTDTQYF. This chain uses TRBV7-9 with TRBJ2-3; maybe TRBD2 (6 bases). V was clipped by 3 bases and J by 3 bases, with 13 bases between them. Germline V CDR1 and CDR2: SEHNR, FQNEAQ (reference sequence). CDR3 length equals 15 residues.

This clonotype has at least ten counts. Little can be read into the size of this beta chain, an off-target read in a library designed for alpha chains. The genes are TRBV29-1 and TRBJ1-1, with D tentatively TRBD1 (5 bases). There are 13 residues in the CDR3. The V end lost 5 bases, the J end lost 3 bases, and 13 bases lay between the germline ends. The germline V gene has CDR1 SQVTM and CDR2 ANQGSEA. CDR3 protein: CSVWAGGDTEAFF. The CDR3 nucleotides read TGCAGCGTTTGGGCCGGGGGGGACACTGAAGCTTTCTTT.

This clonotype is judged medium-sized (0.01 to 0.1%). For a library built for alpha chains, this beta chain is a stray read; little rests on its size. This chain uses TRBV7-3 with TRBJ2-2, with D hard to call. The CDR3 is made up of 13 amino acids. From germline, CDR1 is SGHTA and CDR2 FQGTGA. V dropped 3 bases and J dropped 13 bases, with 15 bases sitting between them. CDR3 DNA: TGTGCCAGCAGCTTGAGTCGGCAGGAAGGGCTGTTTTTT. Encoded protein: CASSLSRQEGLFF.

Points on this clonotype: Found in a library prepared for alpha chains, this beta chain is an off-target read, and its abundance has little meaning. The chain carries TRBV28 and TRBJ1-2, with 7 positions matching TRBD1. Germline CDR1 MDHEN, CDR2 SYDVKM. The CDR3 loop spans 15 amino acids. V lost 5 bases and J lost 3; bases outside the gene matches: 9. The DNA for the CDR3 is TGTGCCAGCAGTCCCGTTGACAGGGCCTACTATGGCTACACCTTC. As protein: CASSPVDRAYYGYTF.

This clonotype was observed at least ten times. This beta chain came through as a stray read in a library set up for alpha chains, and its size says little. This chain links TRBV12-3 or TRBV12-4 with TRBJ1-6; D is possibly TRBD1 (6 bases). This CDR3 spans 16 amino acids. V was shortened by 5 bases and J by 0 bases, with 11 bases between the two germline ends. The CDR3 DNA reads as TGTGCCAGCAGTATCGGACAGCTCTCCTATAATTCACCCCTCCACTTT. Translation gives CASSIGQLSYNSPLHF.

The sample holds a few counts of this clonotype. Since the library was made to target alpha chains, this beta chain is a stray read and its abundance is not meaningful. CDR3 sequence reads: CASSPRGGSISGEQYF. Written as DNA, the CDR3 is TGTGCCAGCTCACCCCGGGGAGGGTCCATATCGGGGGAGCAGTACTTC. The chain employs TRBV18 and TRBJ2-7; 7 nucleotides match TRBD2. CDR1 and CDR2 from the germline V gene are KGHSH and LQKENI. The CDR3 consists of 16 residues. Losses at the gene ends were 3 bases for V and 7 bases for J; bases not matched to a gene: 15.

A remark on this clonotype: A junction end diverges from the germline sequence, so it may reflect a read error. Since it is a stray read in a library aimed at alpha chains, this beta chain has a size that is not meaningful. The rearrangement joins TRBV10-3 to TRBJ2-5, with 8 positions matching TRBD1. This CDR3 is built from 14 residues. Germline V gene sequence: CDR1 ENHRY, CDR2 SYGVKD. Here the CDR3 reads CAISPGQVKETLYF. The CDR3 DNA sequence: TGTGCCATCAGCCCGGGACAGGTTAAAGAGACCCTGTACTTC.

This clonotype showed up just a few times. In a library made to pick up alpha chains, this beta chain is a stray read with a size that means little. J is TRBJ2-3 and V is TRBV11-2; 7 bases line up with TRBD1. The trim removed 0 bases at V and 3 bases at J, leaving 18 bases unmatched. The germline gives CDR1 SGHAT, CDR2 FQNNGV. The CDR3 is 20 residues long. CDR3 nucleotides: TGTGCCAGCAGCTTAGATCAGACAGGGAAGGGATTAAATAGGACAGATACGCAGTATTTT. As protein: CASSLDQTGKGLNRTDTQYF.

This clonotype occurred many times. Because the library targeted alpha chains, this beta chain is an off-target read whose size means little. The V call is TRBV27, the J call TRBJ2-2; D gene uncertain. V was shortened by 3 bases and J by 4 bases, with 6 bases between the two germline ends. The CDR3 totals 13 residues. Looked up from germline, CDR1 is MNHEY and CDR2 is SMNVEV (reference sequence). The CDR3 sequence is CASSFDLTGELFF. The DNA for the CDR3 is TGTGCCAGCAGTTTTGACCTCACCGGGGAGCTGTTTTTT.

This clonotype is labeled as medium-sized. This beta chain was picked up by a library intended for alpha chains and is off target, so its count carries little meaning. The DNA for the CDR3 is TGTGCCAGCAGTTTAAGGGGCACCGGGGAGCTGTTTTTT. It is translated as CASSLRGTGELFF. The chain is built from TRBV28 and TRBJ2-2; possibly TRBD1 for D (5 bases). The V gene lost 2 bases and the J gene lost 4 bases, with 5 bases spanning the gap. Germline V gives CDR1 MDHEN, CDR2 SYDVKM. CDR3 size: 13 residues.

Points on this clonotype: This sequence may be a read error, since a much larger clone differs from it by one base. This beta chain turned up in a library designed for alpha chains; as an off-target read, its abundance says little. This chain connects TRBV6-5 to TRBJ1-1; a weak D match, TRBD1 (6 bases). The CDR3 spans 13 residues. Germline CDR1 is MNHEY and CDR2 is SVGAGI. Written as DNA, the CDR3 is TGTGCCAGCAGTTACCGCCCGGGGGCTGCAGCTCTCTTT. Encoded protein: CASSYRPGAAALF.

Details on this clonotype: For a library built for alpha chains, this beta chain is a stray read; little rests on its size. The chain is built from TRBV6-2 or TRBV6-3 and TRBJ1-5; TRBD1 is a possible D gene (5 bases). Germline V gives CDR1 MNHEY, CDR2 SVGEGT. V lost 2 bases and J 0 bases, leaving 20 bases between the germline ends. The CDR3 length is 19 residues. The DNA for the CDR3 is TGTGCCAGCAGTTACCAAAGCAACATTCCAGGGCCTAGCAATCAGCCCCAGCATTTT. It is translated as CASSYQSNIPGPSNQPQHF.

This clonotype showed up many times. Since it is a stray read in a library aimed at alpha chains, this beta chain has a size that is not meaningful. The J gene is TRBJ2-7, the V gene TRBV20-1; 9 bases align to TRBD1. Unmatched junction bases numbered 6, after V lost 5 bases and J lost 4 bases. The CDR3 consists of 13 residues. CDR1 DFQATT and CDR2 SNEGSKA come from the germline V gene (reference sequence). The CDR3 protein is CSAGTGKVYEQYF. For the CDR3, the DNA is TGCAGTGCTGGGACAGGGAAAGTGTACGAGCAGTACTTC.

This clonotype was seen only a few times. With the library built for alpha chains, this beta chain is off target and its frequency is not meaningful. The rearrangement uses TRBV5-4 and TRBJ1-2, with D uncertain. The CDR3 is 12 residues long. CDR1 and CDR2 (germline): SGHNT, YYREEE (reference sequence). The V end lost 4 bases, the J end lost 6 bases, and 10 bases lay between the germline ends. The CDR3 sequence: CASSLDRDGYTF. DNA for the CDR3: TGTGCCAGCAGCCTGGACCGGGATGGCTACACCTTC.

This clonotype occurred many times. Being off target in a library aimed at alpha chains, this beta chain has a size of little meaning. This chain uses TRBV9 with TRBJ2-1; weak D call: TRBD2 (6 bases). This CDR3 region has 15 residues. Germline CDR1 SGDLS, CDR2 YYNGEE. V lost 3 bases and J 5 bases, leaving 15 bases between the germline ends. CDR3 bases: TGTGCCAGCAGCGGCGGGACTTTAGGTAACAATGAGCAGTTCTTC. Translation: CASSGGTLGNNEQFF. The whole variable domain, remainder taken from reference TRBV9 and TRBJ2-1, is DSGVTQTPKHLITATGQRVTLRCSPRSGDLSVYWYQQSLDQGLQFLIQYYNGEERAKGNILERFSAQQFPDLHSELNLSSLELGDSALYFCASSGGTLGNNEQFFGPGTRLTVL.

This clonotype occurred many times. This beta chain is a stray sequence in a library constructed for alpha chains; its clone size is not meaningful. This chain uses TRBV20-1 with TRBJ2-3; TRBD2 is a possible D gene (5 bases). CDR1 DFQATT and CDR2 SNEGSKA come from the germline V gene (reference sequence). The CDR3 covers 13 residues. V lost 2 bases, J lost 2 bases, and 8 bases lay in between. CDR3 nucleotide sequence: TGCAGTGCTAGAAATAGCGCCACAGATACGCAGTATTTT. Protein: CSARNSATDTQYF.

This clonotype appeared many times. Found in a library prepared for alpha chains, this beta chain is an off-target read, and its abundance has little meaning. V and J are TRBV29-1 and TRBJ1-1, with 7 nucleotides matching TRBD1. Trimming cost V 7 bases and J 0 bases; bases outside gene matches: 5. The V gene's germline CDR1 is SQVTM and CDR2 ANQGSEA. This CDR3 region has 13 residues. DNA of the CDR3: TGCAGCGGTTTACAGGGGCTGAACACTGAAGCTTTCTTT. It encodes CSGLQGLNTEAFF.